The 31 T cell receptor beta chains presented below share a single source sample, sequenced in a study of T cell responses to AZD1222 COVID-19 vaccine. The table came from immunoSEQ multiplex PCR; TCRdb's copy has only in-frame clones and leaves some out. Altogether around 58,000 clones are present, roughly 90% being singletons, with the ten largest covering approximately 15%. Here the sequenced sample was peripheral blood, taken 28 days after the second AZD1222 dose. All receptors come from an adult who received the AZD1222 COVID-19 vaccine.

V usage is TRBV14 and J usage is TRBJ2-1, with 16 bases identical to TRBD2. CDR3 length equals 19 residues. Trimming at V came to 4 bases and at J to 0 bases, leaving 6 bases not matched to a gene. Germline CDR1 SGHDN, CDR2 FVKESK. The CDR3 loop reads CASSPGLAGGRGSYNEQFF. The DNA of the CDR3 is TGTGCCAGCAGCCCGGGACTAGCGGGAGGGCGGGGCTCCTACAATGAGCAGTTCTTC.

This clone appeared a single time. CDR3 region: CASSYHTGTDTQYF. CDR3 sequence (DNA): TGTGCCAGCAGTTACCACACGGGCACAGATACGCAGTATTTT. The chain has TRBV6-2 or TRBV6-3 and TRBJ2-3; D call uncertain. This CDR3 is built from 14 residues. Germline CDR1 and CDR2: MNHEY and SVGEGT. Deletions cut 2 bases from V and 1 base from J, with 7 bases between.

The V call is TRBV27, the J call TRBJ2-6; unclear D gene. This CDR3 is built from 15 residues. Germline CDR1 reads MNHEY; CDR2 reads SMNVEV (reference sequence). Trimming removed 7 bases at V and 4 bases at J, with 14 bases between. The CDR3 region is CASKQNWVGANVLTF. Here the CDR3 DNA reads TGTGCCAGCAAACAAAACTGGGTCGGGGCCAACGTCCTGACTTTC.

In its sample, this clone was seen once. The CDR3 spells CASSPDGTALTGGYTF. For the CDR3, the DNA is TGTGCCAGCAGCCCGGATGGGACCGCCTTAACAGGGGGCTACACCTTC. This sequence joins TRBV11-1 and TRBJ1-2; D possibly corresponds to TRBD1 (6 bases). The CDR3 is 16 residues long. Trimming removed 5 bases from V and 8 bases from J, with 24 bases in between. Germline-derived CDR1 and CDR2 are SGHAT and FQDESV (reference sequence). Filled out from reference TRBV11-1 and TRBJ1-2, the complete variable domain reads EAEVAQSPRYKITEKSQAVAFWCDPISGHATLYWYRQILGQGPELLVQFQDESVVDDSQLPKDRFSAERLKGVDSTLKIQPAELGDSAMYLCASSPDGTALTGGYTFGSGTRLTVV.

V and J are TRBV11-3 and TRBJ2-1; possibly TRBD2 for D (6 bases). The CDR3 loop spans 17 amino acids. Germline lookup yields CDR1 SGHNT and CDR2 YENEEA. V was pared by 2 bases and J by 1 base, with 15 bases between. CDR3 region: CASSLLGSGPSYNEQFF. CDR3 nucleotide sequence: TGTGCCAGCAGCTTATTGGGCAGCGGGCCGTCCTACAATGAGCAGTTCTTC.

The chain links TRBV4-1 to TRBJ1-4, with D unclear. This CDR3 is 13 amino acids long. Trimming stripped 9 bases from V and 7 bases from J, with 15 bases between. Germline V gene sequence: CDR1 MGHRA, CDR2 YSYEKL. CDR3 in DNA: TGCGCCAGTCGGTCCGGAGGCGTTGAAAAACTGTTTTTT. It is translated as CASRSGGVEKLFF.

V usage is TRBV29-1 and J usage is TRBJ1-1; D remains ambiguous. This CDR3 comprises 12 residues. Germline V gives CDR1 SQVTM, CDR2 ANQGSEA. The CDR3 nucleotides read TGCTACCGGAGTAGGGCGAACACTGAAGCTTTCTTT. Translation gives CYRSRANTEAFF.

The CDR3 DNA reads as TGTGCCAGCAGATCCCGGACTAGCGCGCGCAGTGAGCAGTTCTTC. This gives the protein CASRSRTSARSEQFF. The V gene is TRBV28, the J gene TRBJ2-1, with 9 bases matching TRBD2. This CDR3 has 15 amino acids. Germline CDR1 and CDR2: MDHEN and SYDVKM. V gave up 6 bases and J gave up 9 bases; unmatched junction bases: 12.

This CDR3 reads CASSLATSYEQYF. The DNA of the CDR3 is TGTGCCAGCAGCTTGGCTACCTCCTACGAGCAGTACTTC. The chain links TRBV5-4 to TRBJ2-7; D unresolved. V was trimmed by 0 bases and J by 0 bases, leaving 4 bases between them. Germline CDR1 is SGHNT and CDR2 is YYREEE (reference sequence). CDR3 size: 13 residues. The full variable domain, with the rest looked up from reference TRBV5-4 and TRBJ2-7, is ETGVTQSPTHLIKTRGQQVTLRCSSQSGHNTVSWYQQALGQGPQFIFQYYREEENGRGNFPPRFSGLQFPNYSSELNVNALELDDSALYLCASSLATSYEQYFGPGTRLTVT.

The chain couples TRBV11-1 to TRBJ2-7; no firm D call. This CDR3 is built from 15 residues. CDR1 and CDR2 (germline): SGHAT, FQDESV (reference sequence). The germline V and J ends were trimmed by 0 bases and 2 bases, with 11 bases remaining between them. The chain's CDR3 is CASSLASISPYEQYF. In nucleotides, the CDR3 is TGTGCCAGCAGCTTAGCATCCATTTCGCCCTACGAGCAGTACTTC.

The chain carries TRBV19 and TRBJ1-5, with D possibly TRBD1 on 5 matching bases. V shed 5 bases and J shed 2 bases, with 13 bases lying between them. The CDR3 is made up of 15 amino acids. Germline lookup yields CDR1 LNHDA and CDR2 SQIVND (reference sequence). The CDR3 bases are TGTGCCAGTAGTGAACTGGGGGGAGGCAATCAGCCCCAGCATTTT. Translation gives CASSELGGGNQPQHF.

This chain links TRBV7-9 with TRBJ2-7; tentative D call: TRBD2 (5 bases). Germline CDR1 reads SEHNR; CDR2 reads FQNEAQ (reference sequence). This CDR3 spans 14 amino acids. V was pared by 4 bases and J by 7 bases, with 17 bases between. The CDR3 protein is CASSSLADLGEQYF. In DNA form, the CDR3 reads TGTGCCAGCAGCTCGCTAGCTGACTTAGGGGAGCAGTACTTC.

The gene calls are TRBV5-6 and TRBJ2-2, with D maybe TRBD2 (5 bases). The length of the CDR3 is 14 residues. Germline V CDR1 and CDR2: SGHDT, YYEEEE. The V end lost 0 bases, the J end lost 5 bases, and 8 bases lay between the germline ends. This CDR3 reads CASSLVGSTGELFF. DNA for the CDR3: TGTGCCAGCAGCTTGGTGGGGAGTACCGGGGAGCTGTTTTTT.

The chain recombines TRBV11-1 with TRBJ1-1, with unresolved D. Germline CDR1 SGHAT, CDR2 FQDESV (reference sequence). The CDR3 extends over 14 amino acids. The V end was cut by 3 bases, the J end by 0 bases, with 8 bases between. The CDR3 coding sequence is TGTGCCAGCAGCTTTTCACCCGTGAACACTGAAGCTTTCTTT. The encoded protein is CASSFSPVNTEAFF.

This sequence joins TRBV11-2 and TRBJ2-4; D not certain. Germline loops: CDR1 SGHAT, CDR2 FQNNGV. V was pared by 7 bases and J by 3 bases, with 13 bases between. This CDR3 contains 14 residues. Written as DNA, the CDR3 is TGTGCCAGCACCCGTACGGGCGGCAAAAACATTCAGTACTTC. Its protein is CASTRTGGKNIQYF.

The chain links TRBV30 to TRBJ2-3; TRBD1 matches at 8 bases. The V gene end was trimmed by 5 bases and the J gene end by 2 bases; junction bases not matched to a gene: 9. This CDR3 region has 15 residues. The germline CDR1 and CDR2 sequences are GTSNPN and SVGIG (reference sequence). CDR3 DNA sequence: TGTGCCTGGGACAGGGGAGGCTTTCTCACAGATACGCAGTATTTT. It translates to CAWDRGGFLTDTQYF.

V usage is TRBV12-2 and J usage is TRBJ2-7; whether TRBD2, the table's D call, matches the DNA was not checked. TRBV12-2 is a documented pseudogene. The CDR3 totals 16 residues. Here the CDR3 reads CASRLVSAQSSYEQYF. CDR3 DNA sequence: TGTGCAAGTCGCTTAGTTAGTGCTCAATCCTCCTACGAGCAGTACTTC.

V and J are TRBV11-3 and TRBJ2-1, with TRBD2 identical over 8 bases. The germline gives CDR1 SGHNT, CDR2 YENEEA. The V segment lost 0 bases and the J segment 7 bases; nucleotides outside the gene matches: 5. There are 15 residues in the CDR3. CDR3 sequence (DNA): TGTGCCAGCAGCTTAGAAGCGGGAGACGGGAATGAGCAGTTCTTC. Translating gives CASSLEAGDGNEQFF.

V and J are TRBV11-1 and TRBJ2-1; D is perhaps TRBD2 (6 bases). This CDR3 comprises 15 residues. In germline, CDR1 is SGHAT, CDR2 FQDESV (reference sequence). Deletions cut 5 bases from V and 6 bases from J, with 17 bases between. Here the CDR3 reads CASSRTASVFNEQFF. Here the CDR3 DNA reads TGTGCCAGCAGCCGAACTGCTAGCGTCTTCAATGAGCAGTTCTTC.

The chain recombines TRBV29-1 with TRBJ2-7; the D gene could be TRBD1 or TRBD2 (6 bases each). The CDR3 spans 14 residues. Germline lookup yields CDR1 SQVTM and CDR2 ANQGSEA. V dropped 0 bases and J dropped 5 bases, with 14 bases sitting between them. CDR3 in amino acids: CSVEEGAGGNEQYF. The CDR3 DNA follows: TGCAGCGTTGAAGAGGGGGCCGGAGGGAACGAGCAGTACTTC.

The rearrangement uses TRBV28 and TRBJ1-2; D unresolved. This CDR3 is 12 amino acids long. Germline CDR1 is MDHEN and CDR2 is SYDVKM. Trimming shortened V by 4 bases and J by 3 bases, and 6 bases separated the two germline ends. CDR3 region: CASSSFDYGYTF. CDR3 DNA sequence: TGTGCCAGCAGTTCGTTCGACTATGGCTACACCTTC.

The chain joins TRBV30 to TRBJ2-7; 9 positions match TRBD1. The germline V gene has CDR1 GTSNPN and CDR2 SVGIG (reference sequence). The CDR3 contains 15 residues. Trimming cost V 2 bases and J 1 base; bases outside gene matches: 6. CDR3 DNA: TGTGCCTGGAGTCCGAAGACAGGGGGGTCCTACGAGCAGTACTTC. As protein: CAWSPKTGGSYEQYF.

V and J are TRBV24-1 and TRBJ2-5; 8 nucleotides line up with TRBD2. V dropped 1 base and J dropped 5; count of bases not matched to a gene: 5. CDR1 is KGHDR and CDR2 is SFDVKD in the germline V gene. The CDR3 is 15 amino acids. In DNA, the CDR3 is TGTGCCACCAGTGATTTTAGCGGGGCTCTGGAGACCCAGTACTTC. This encodes CATSDFSGALETQYF.

The chain uses TRBV4-1 and TRBJ2-3; weak D call: TRBD1 (6 bases). Germline V gene lookup returns CDR1 MGHRA and CDR2 YSYEKL. The CDR3 is 14 amino acids. The V end lost 3 bases, the J end lost 2 bases, and 9 bases lay between the germline ends. The DNA of the CDR3 is TGCGCCAGCAGCCAGTGGACAGACACAGATACGCAGTATTTT. Protein product: CASSQWTDTDTQYF.

The chain combines TRBV14 with TRBJ2-1; 7 bases are shared with TRBD2. Germline V gene sequence: CDR1 SGHDN, CDR2 FVKESK. Losses at the gene ends were 2 bases for V and 6 bases for J; bases not matched to a gene: 13. The CDR3 sequence is 17 residues long. The DNA for the CDR3 is TGTGCCAGCAGCCAACGGCTAGCGGAAAAAATAACCAATGAGCAGTTCTTC. It codes for CASSQRLAEKITNEQFF.

V usage is TRBV18 and J usage is TRBJ1-6, with 11 bases identical to TRBD1. In germline, CDR1 is KGHSH, CDR2 LQKENI. Trimming at V came to 2 bases and at J to 9 bases, leaving 3 bases not matched to a gene. This CDR3 has 15 amino acids. Written as DNA, the CDR3 is TGTGCCAGCTCACCAGAAGGGACAGGGGGTTCACCCCTCCACTTT. Translating it yields CASSPEGTGGSPLHF.

The chain links TRBV3-1 (or the pseudogene TRBV3-2) to TRBJ1-1; D call uncertain. Per germline, CDR1 LGHDT and CDR2 YNNKEL (reference sequence). Deletions cut 1 base from V and 0 bases from J, with 9 bases between. CDR3 size: 15 residues. The CDR3 DNA reads as TGTGCCAGCAGCCAAGTCATATGGGTGAACACTGAAGCTTTCTTT. Protein: CASSQVIWVNTEAFF.

The chain combines TRBV9 with TRBJ2-2, with 8 nucleotides matching TRBD1. The CDR3 contains 17 residues. Germline loops: CDR1 SGDLS, CDR2 YYNGEE. V lost 0 bases to trimming and J lost 5 bases; unmatched junction nucleotides: 9. The CDR3 DNA follows: TGTGCCAGCAGCGTAGGGGCAGGGGGCGTAGGAACCGGGGAGCTGTTTTTT. Translating gives CASSVGAGGVGTGELFF.

The rearrangement links TRBV4-3 to TRBJ2-1; D is possibly TRBD2 (6 bases). CDR1 is LGHNA and CDR2 is YSLEER in the germline V gene. Trimming shortened V by 9 bases and J by 1 base, and 13 bases separated the two germline ends. The CDR3 runs to 14 residues. The chain's CDR3 is CASKPGTSYNEQFF. The CDR3 DNA is TGCGCCAGTAAACCCGGGACTTCCTACAATGAGCAGTTCTTC.

In its sample, this clone was seen a few times. The gene calls are TRBV11-2 and TRBJ1-3; TRBD1 might be the D (6 bases). The germline V gene has CDR1 SGHAT and CDR2 FQNNGV. The CDR3 runs to 14 residues. The V end lost 5 bases, the J end lost 2 bases, and 10 bases lay between the germline ends. In nucleotides, the CDR3 is TGTGCCAGCAGCCCCTGGACAGCTGGAAACACCATATATTTT. Its protein product is CASSPWTAGNTIYF.

The chain uses TRBV7-2 and TRBJ1-4, with TRBD1 identical over 7 bases. The CDR3 sequence is 16 residues long. V lost 2 bases to trimming and J lost 7 bases; unmatched junction nucleotides: 10. Germline V CDR1 and CDR2: SGHTA, FQGNSA. In DNA, the CDR3 is TGTGCCAGCAGCTTAAGTCCGGCAGGGGGTGGTGAAAAACTGTTTTTT. It encodes CASSLSPAGGGEKLFF.